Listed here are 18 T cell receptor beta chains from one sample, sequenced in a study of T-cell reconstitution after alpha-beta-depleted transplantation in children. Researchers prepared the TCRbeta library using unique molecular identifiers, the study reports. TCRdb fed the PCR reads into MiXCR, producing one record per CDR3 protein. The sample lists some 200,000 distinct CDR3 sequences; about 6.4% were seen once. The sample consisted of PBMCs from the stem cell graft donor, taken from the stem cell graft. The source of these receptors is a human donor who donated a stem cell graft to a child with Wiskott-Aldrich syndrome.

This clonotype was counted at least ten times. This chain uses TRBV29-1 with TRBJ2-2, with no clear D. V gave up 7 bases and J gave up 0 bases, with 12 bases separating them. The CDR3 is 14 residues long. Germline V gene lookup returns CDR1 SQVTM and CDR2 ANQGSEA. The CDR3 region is CSAAGTANTGELFF. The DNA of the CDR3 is TGCAGCGCAGCCGGAACAGCGAACACCGGGGAGCTGTTTTTT.

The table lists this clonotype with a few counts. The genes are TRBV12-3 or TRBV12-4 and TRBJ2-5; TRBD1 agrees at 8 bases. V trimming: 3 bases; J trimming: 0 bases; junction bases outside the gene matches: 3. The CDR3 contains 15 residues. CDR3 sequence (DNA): TGTGCCAGCAGTTTTCAGGGGGCGAACCAAGAGACCCAGTACTTC. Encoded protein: CASSFQGANQETQYF.

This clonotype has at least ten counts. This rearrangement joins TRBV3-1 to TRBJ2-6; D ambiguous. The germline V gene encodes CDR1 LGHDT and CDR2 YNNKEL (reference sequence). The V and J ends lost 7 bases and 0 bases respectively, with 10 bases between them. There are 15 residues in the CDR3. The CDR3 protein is CASISESSGANVLTF. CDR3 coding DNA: TGTGCCAGCATATCCGAGAGCTCTGGGGCCAACGTCCTGACTTTC.

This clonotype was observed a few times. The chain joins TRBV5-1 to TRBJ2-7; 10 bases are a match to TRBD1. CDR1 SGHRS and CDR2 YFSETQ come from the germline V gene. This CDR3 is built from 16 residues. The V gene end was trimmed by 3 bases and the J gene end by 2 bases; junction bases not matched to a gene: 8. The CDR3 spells CASSSFDRGPAYEQYF. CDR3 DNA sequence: TGCGCCAGCAGCTCCTTCGACAGGGGGCCTGCCTACGAGCAGTACTTC.

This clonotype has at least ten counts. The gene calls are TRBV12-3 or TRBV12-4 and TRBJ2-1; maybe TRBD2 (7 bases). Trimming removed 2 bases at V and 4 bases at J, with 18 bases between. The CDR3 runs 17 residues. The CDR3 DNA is TGTGCCAGCAGTTTAATTAAGGGGGGGGAACGTTACAATGAGCAGTTCTTC. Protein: CASSLIKGGERYNEQFF.

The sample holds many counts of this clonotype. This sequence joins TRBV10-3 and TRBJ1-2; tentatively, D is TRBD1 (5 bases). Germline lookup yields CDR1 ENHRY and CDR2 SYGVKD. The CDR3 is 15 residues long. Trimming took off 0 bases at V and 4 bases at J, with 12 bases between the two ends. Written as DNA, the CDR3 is TGTGCCATCAGTGAGTCGAGGGGCGAAGGCTATGGCTACACCTTC. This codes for CAISESRGEGYGYTF.

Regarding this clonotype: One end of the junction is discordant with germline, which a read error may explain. Here the CDR3 DNA reads TGTGTCAGCAGCCCGACTAGTGATACGCAGTATTTT. Translating it yields CVSSPTSDTQYF. The V call is TRBV7-2, the J call TRBJ2-3, with D tentatively TRBD2 (6 bases). The CDR3 sequence is 12 residues long. Germline CDR1 SGHTA, CDR2 FQGNSA.

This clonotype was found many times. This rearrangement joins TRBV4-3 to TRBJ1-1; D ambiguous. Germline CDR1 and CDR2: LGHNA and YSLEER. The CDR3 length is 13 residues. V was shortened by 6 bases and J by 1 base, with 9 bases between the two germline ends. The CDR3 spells CASRKGENTEAFF. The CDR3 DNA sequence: TGCGCCAGCAGGAAAGGCGAGAACACTGAAGCTTTCTTT.

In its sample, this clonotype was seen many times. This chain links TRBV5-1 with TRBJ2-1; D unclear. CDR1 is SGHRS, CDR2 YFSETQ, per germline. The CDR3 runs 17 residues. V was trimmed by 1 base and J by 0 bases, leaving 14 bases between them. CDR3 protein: CASSLRLSPSSYNEQFF. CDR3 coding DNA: TGCGCCAGCAGCTTGCGGCTCAGCCCTAGCTCCTACAATGAGCAGTTCTTC.

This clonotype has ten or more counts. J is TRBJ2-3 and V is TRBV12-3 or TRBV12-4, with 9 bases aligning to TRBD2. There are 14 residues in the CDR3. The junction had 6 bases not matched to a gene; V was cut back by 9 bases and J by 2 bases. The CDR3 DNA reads TGTGCCAGTGCGGGAGGGGAGTTCACAGATACGCAGTATTTT. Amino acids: CASAGGEFTDTQYF.

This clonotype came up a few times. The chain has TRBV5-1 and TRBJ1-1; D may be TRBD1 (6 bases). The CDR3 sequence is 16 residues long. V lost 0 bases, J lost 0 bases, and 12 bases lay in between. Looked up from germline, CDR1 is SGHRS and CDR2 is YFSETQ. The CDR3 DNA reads TGCGCCAGCAGCTTGGGGAGGGGACACATGAACACTGAAGCTTTCTTT. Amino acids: CASSLGRGHMNTEAFF. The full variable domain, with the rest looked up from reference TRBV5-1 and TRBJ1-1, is KAGVTQTPRYLIKTRGQQVTLSCSPISGHRSVSWYQQTPGQGLQFLFEYFSETQRNKGNFPGRFSGRQFSNSRSEMNVSTLELGDSALYLCASSLGRGHMNTEAFFGQGTRLTVV.

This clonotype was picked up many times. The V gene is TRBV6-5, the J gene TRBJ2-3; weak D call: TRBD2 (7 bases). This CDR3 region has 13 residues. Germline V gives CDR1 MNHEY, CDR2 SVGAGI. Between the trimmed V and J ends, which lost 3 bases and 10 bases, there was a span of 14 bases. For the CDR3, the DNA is TGTGCCAGCAGTTATAAGATCGGGGGGCCGCAGTATTTT. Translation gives CASSYKIGGPQYF.

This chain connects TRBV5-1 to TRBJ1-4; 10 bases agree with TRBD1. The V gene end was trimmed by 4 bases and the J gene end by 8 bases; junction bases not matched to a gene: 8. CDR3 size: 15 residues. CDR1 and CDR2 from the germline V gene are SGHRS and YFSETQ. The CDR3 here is CASSPGDRGYEKLFF. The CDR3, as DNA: TGCGCCAGCAGCCCCGGGGACAGGGGCTACGAAAAACTGTTTTTT.

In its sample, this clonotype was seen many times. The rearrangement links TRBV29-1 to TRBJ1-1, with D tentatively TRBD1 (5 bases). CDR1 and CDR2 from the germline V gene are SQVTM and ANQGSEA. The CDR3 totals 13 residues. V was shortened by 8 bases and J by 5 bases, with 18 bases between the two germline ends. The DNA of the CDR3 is TGCAGCACGAATTTGTGGGGGGATACTGAAGCTTTCTTT. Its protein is CSTNLWGDTEAFF.

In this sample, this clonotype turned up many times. Here the CDR3 DNA reads TGTGCCAGTAGTACGACACCGAGCTATGGCTACACCTTC. It encodes CASSTTPSYGYTF. V and J are TRBV19 and TRBJ1-2; D unresolved. Trimming removed 4 bases from V and 4 bases from J, with 10 bases in between. Germline CDR1 and CDR2: LNHDA and SQIVND (reference sequence). The CDR3 loop spans 13 amino acids.

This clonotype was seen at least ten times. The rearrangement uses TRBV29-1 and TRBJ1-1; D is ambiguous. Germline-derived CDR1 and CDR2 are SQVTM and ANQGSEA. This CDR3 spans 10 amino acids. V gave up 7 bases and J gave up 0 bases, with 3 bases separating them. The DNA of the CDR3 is TGCAGCGGAATGAACACTGAAGCTTTCTTT. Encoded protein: CSGMNTEAFF.

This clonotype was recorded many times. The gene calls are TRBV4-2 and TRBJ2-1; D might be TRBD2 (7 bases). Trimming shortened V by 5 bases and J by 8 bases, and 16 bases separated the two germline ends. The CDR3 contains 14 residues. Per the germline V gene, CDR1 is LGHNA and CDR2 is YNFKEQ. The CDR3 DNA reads TGTGCCAGCAGCTTTGCGCAAGGGGGGGATGAGCAGTTCTTC. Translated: CASSFAQGGDEQFF.

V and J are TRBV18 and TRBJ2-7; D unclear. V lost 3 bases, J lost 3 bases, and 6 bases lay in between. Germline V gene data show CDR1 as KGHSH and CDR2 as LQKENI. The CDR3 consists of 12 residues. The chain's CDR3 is CASSPYYYEQYF. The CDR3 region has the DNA TGTGCCAGCTCACCTTACTACTACGAGCAGTACTTC.